A selection of T cell receptor beta chains follows, all from one sample in a study of T cell responses to AZD1222 COVID-19 vaccine. Produced via immunoSEQ multiplex PCR; TCRdb's table is partial and in-frame only. The sample records tens of thousands of clones, roughly 90% being singletons. This specimen was peripheral blood, taken 28 days after the second AZD1222 dose. The receptor source for this set is an adult who received the AZD1222 COVID-19 vaccine. Both conserved end residues are part of each CDR3. The order of the fields is V gene, D gene, J gene, clone size, CDR3 DNA, CDR3 protein. The D gene is left open where the match is weak. Some rows have no size entry. The others give once, few or many, or a class for an expanded clone.

>TRBV9|-|TRBJ1-2|-
TGTGCCAGCAGCTACCGGGAGGACTTTAACTATGGCTACACCTTC
CASSYREDFNYGYTF
>TRBV4-1|-|TRBJ2-3|-
TGCGCCAGCAGCCAAGGGACGGGAGAACTAGCAGATACGCAGTATTTT
CASSQGTGELADTQYF
>TRBV3-1/TRBV3-2|-|TRBJ1-3|-
TGTGCCAGCAGCCAAGACAGGGGTGCGGGAGCTGGAAACACCATATATTTT
CASSQDRGAGAGNTIYF
>TRBV4-2|-|TRBJ2-7|-
TGTGCCAGCAGCCAATGGGGGGGCGGGGATTACGAGCAGTACTTC
CASSQWGGGDYEQYF
>TRBV2|TRBD2|TRBJ2-5|once
TGTGCCAGCATAGGGGAGGGGGAGACCCAGTACTTC
CASIGEGETQYF
>TRBV5-4|-|TRBJ2-6|-
TGTGCCAGCAGCATATACAGGGAGGCCAAGCTTAAGGGGGGGGCCAACGTCCTGACTTTC
CASSIYREAKLKGGANVLTF
>TRBV28|-|TRBJ2-7|-
TGTGCCAGCAGTTTTGGGGGACAACGTTCCGAGCAGTACTTC
CASSFGGQRSEQYF
>TRBV7-9|TRBD1|TRBJ2-7|few
TGTGCCAGCAGCTTAAGACAGGGTGGGGTATACGAGCAGTACTTC
CASSLRQGGVYEQYF
>TRBV7-2|TRBD1|TRBJ1-6|-
TGTGCCAGCGGAGGGGGCACTAATTCACCCCTCCACTTT
CASGGGTNSPLHF
>TRBV6-6|TRBD1|TRBJ1-1|-
TGTGCCAGCAGTCGCAGACAGGGGGGAAACCTAATGAACACTGAAGCTTTCTTT
CASSRRQGGNLMNTEAFF
>TRBV6-5|TRBD1|TRBJ2-2|-
TGTGCCAGCAGTTACCTTGAGGGGGCGACCGGGGAGCTGTTTTTT
CASSYLEGATGELFF
>TRBV19|-|TRBJ1-2|-
TGTGCCAGTAGTATAATCGGGAGGAGGGACGTGGGCTACACCTTC
CASSIIGRRDVGYTF
>TRBV27|-|TRBJ1-1|-
TGTGCCAGCAGTTTATCCCCGGGACTGAACACTGAAGCTTTCTTT
CASSLSPGLNTEAFF